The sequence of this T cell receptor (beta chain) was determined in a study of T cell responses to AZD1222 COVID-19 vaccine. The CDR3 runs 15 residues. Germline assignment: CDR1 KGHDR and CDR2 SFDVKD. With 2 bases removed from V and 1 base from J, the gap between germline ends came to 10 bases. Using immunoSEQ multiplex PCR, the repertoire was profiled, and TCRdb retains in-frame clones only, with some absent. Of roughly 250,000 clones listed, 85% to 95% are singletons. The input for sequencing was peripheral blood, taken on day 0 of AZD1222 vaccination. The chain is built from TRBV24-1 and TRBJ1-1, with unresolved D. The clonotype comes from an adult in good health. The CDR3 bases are TGTGCCACCAGTGATTCGGGCAGACCGAACACTGAAGCTTTCTTT. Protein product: CATSDSGRPNTEAFF.